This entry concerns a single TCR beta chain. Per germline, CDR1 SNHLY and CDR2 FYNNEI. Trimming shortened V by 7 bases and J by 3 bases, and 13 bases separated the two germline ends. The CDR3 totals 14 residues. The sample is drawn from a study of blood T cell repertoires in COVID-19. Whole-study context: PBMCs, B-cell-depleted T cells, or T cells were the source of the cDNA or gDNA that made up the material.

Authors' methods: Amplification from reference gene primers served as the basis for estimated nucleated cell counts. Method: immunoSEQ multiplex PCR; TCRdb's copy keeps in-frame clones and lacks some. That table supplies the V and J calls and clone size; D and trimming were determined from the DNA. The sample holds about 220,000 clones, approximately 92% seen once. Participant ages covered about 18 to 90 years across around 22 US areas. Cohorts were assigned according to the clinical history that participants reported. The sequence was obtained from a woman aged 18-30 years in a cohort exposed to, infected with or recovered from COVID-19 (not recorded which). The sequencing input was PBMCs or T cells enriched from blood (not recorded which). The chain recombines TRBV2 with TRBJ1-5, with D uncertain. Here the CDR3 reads CASTETGYNQPQHF. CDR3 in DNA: TGTGCCAGCACCGAAACCGGGTACAATCAGCCCCAGCATTTT.